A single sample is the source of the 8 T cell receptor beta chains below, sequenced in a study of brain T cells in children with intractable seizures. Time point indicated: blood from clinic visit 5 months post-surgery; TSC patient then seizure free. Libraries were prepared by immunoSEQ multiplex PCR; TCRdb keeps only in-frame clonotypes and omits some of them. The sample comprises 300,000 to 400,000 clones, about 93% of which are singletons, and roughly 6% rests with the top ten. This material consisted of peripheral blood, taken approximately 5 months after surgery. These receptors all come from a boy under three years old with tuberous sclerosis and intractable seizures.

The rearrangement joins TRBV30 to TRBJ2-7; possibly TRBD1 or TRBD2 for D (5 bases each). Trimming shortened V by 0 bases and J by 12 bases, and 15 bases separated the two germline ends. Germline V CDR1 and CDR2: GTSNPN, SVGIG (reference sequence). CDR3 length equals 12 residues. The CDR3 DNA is TGTGCCTGGAGTGTGGCGTTCCCGGGGCTGTACTTC. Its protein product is CAWSVAFPGLYF.

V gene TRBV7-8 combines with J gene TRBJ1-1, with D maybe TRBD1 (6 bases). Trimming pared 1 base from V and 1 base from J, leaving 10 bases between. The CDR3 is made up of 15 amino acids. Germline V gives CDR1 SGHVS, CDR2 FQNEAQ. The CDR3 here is CASSLGGGRNTEAFF. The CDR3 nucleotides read TGTGCCAGCAGCTTAGGAGGGGGTAGGAACACTGAAGCTTTCTTT.

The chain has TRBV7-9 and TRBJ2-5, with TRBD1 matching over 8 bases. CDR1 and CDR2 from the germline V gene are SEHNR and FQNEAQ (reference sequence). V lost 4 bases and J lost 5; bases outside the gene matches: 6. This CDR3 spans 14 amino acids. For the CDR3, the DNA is TGTGCCAGCAGCTCGGACAGGGCGAGGGAGACCCAGTACTTC. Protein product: CASSSDRARETQYF.

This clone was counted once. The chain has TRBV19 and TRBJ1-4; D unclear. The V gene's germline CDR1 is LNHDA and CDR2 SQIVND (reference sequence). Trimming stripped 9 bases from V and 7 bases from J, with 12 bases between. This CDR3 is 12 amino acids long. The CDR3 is CASCKTVEKLFF. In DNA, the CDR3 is TGTGCCAGCTGCAAAACTGTTGAAAAACTGTTTTTT.

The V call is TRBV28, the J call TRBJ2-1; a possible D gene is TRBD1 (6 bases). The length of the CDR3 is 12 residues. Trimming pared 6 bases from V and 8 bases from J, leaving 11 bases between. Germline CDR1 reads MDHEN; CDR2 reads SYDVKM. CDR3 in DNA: TGTGCCAGCAGGAAAGGGGGTGATGAGCAGTTCTTC. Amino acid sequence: CASRKGGDEQFF.

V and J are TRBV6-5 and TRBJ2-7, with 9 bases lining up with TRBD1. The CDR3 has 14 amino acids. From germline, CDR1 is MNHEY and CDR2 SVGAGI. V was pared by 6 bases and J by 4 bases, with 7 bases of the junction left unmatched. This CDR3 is CASRTGQGSYEQYF. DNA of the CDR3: TGTGCCAGCAGGACTGGACAGGGGTCTTACGAGCAGTACTTC.

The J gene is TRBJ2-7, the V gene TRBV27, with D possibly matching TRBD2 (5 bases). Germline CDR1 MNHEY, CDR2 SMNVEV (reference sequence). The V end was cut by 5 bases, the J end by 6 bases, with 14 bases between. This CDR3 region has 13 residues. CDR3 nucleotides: TGTGCCAGCAGTCCTTTTAGCGCTGGCGAGCAGTACTTC. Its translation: CASSPFSAGEQYF.

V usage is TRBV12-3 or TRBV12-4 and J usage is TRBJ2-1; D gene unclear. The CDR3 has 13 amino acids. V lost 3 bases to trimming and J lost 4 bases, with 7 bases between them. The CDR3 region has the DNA TGTGCCAGCAGTTTTCGCTTTTACAATGAGCAGTTCTTC. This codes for CASSFRFYNEQFF.